Listed here are 21 T cell receptor beta chains from one sample, sequenced in a study of blood T cells in healthy people across ages. The use of a sample-barcoded 5' primer and a J-beta primer mix characterized a second PCR of about 7 to 12 cycles. TCRdb used MiXCR to reprocess the 5' RACE reads, holding one entry per CDR3 protein. The table has approximately 780,000 distinct CDR3 sequences, around 25% seen once; the top ten hold about 3%. The sample also formed part of further work on T cells of mothers and their children.

The material sequenced was blood. These receptors originate from a boy younger than 18 in good health.

There are a few counts of this clonotype. The chain links TRBV6-5 to TRBJ1-2, with a tentative D call TRBD1 (5 bases). Trimming took 2 bases from V and 4 from J, leaving 8 bases between them. Germline CDR1 is MNHEY and CDR2 is SVGAGI. CDR3 length equals 13 residues. CDR3 amino acids: CASSYGALYGYTF. DNA of the CDR3: TGTGCCAGCAGTTACGGGGCACTCTATGGCTACACCTTC.

The chain couples TRBV6-1 to TRBJ2-3; TRBD2 might be the D (7 bases). The CDR3 sequence is 19 residues long. V dropped 6 bases and J dropped 0 bases, with 25 bases sitting between them. Germline V lookup: CDR1 MNHNS, CDR2 SASEGT. CDR3 amino acids: CASSLQRGGPRPSTDTQYF. DNA of the CDR3: TGTGCCAGCAGCCTTCAAAGGGGGGGACCTAGACCTAGCACAGATACGCAGTATTTT.

The rearrangement joins TRBV27 to TRBJ1-1; D call uncertain. Germline CDR1 MNHEY, CDR2 SMNVEV (reference sequence). This CDR3 comprises 14 residues. Trimming removed 4 bases from V and 5 bases from J, with 14 bases in between. The CDR3 nucleotides read TGTGCCAGCAGTTACGCCCCCCCTGGGACTGAAGCTTTCTTT. It codes for CASSYAPPGTEAFF.

The chain has TRBV7-9 and TRBJ1-6; 7 bases line up with TRBD1. Trimming cost V 5 bases and J 7 bases; bases outside gene matches: 5. CDR1 SEHNR and CDR2 FQNEAQ come from the germline V gene (reference sequence). This CDR3 comprises 14 residues. CDR3 in DNA: TGTGCCAGCAGCCCGGGACAGTTCAATTCACCCCTCCACTTT. Its translation: CASSPGQFNSPLHF.

V usage is TRBV7-2 and J usage is TRBJ2-1, with 9 nucleotides matching TRBD1. From germline, CDR1 is SGHTA and CDR2 FQGNSA. The J segment lost 0 bases and the V segment lost 6 bases, leaving 6 bases of the junction unmatched. The CDR3 is 16 residues long. The CDR3 reads CASRRTGVSSYNEQFF. The CDR3 region has the DNA TGTGCCAGCAGACGGACAGGGGTCAGCTCCTACAATGAGCAGTTCTTC.

Details on this clonotype: One end of the junction varies from germline; a read error may be responsible. The rearrangement uses TRBV5-1 and TRBJ2-5; a possible D gene is TRBD1 (5 bases). The CDR3 length is 15 residues. Germline CDR1 SGHRS, CDR2 YFSETQ. CDR3 amino acids: CASSLVAGHQGTQYF. The CDR3 DNA reads TGCGCCAGCAGCTTGGTGGCAGGGCACCAAGGGACCCAGTACTTC. Full variable domain (missing parts from reference TRBV5-1 and TRBJ2-5): KAGVTQTPRYLIKTRGQQVTLSCSPISGHRSVSWYQQTPGQGLQFLFEYFSETQRNKGNFPGRFSGRQFSNSRSEMNVSTLELGDSALYLCASSLVAGHQGTQYFGPGTRLLVL.

There are a few counts of this clonotype. V usage is TRBV19 and J usage is TRBJ2-1, with 7 bases fitting TRBD2. J gave up 8 bases and V 7 bases, and 11 bases lay outside the gene matches. Germline V lookup: CDR1 LNHDA, CDR2 SQIVND (reference sequence). This CDR3 spans 14 amino acids. Written as DNA, the CDR3 is TGTGCCAGTAACCCCCCGACTAGCTTCGATGAGCAGTTCTTC. Protein product: CASNPPTSFDEQFF. The full variable domain, rest sourced from reference TRBV19 and TRBJ2-1, is DGGITQSPKYLFRKEGQNVTLSCEQNLNHDAMYWYRQDPGQGLRLIYYSQIVNDFQKGDIAEGYSVSREKKESFPLTVTSAQKNPTAFYLCASNPPTSFDEQFFGPGTRLTVL.

As concerns this clonotype: A read error may produce the germline difference seen at one junction end. The chain links TRBV7-7 to TRBJ2-5, with 7 bases aligning to TRBD2. The DNA end is more similar to TRBJ2-1, so the J call may be wrong. Germline values: CDR1 SSHAT, CDR2 FNYEAQ (reference sequence). The CDR3 loop spans 16 amino acids. The CDR3 DNA is TGTGCTAGCAGCTTAGCGTTGGCTAGCGGCTACAATGAGCAGTTCTTC. It translates to CASSLALASGYNEQFF.

On this clonotype: Just one base apart from a much larger clone, this may be a read error. This chain joins TRBV10-3 and TRBJ1-1; possible D gene TRBD1, 6 bases. The CDR3 consists of 15 residues. The germline V gene has CDR1 ENHRY and CDR2 SYGVKD. The CDR3 is CAVSEQGGLNTEAFF. The CDR3 DNA reads TGTGCCGTCAGTGAGCAAGGGGGGTTGAACACTGAAGCTTTCTTT.

This clonotype was recorded a few times. CDR3 coding DNA: TGCGCCAGCAGCCTCGAAGGATTCATGGAAGAAAAACTGTTTTTT. This gives the protein CASSLEGFMEEKLFF. J is TRBJ1-4 and V is TRBV5-1, with D hard to call. V was shortened by 4 bases and J by 8 bases, with 18 bases between the two germline ends. Germline CDR1 is SGHRS and CDR2 is YFSETQ. The CDR3 has 15 amino acids.

This chain joins TRBV6-1 and TRBJ1-3; D possibly corresponds to TRBD1 (5 bases). Trimming stripped 0 bases from V and 5 bases from J, with 11 bases between. The CDR3 is made up of 15 amino acids. CDR1 and CDR2 (germline): MNHNS, SASEGT. The DNA for the CDR3 is TGTGCCAGCAGTGAAGCCTGGGGGAGTAGAAACACCATATATTTT. It is translated as CASSEAWGSRNTIYF.

This clonotype was observed a handful of times. The J gene is TRBJ2-7, the V gene TRBV2, with D tentatively TRBD1 (6 bases). The germline V gene encodes CDR1 SNHLY and CDR2 FYNNEI. This CDR3 region has 15 residues. Trimming removed 0 bases at V and 5 bases at J, with 14 bases between. The CDR3 spells CASSEAPQGRDEQYF. The CDR3 coding sequence is TGTGCCAGCAGTGAAGCGCCGCAGGGGCGAGACGAGCAGTACTTC.

This clonotype has just a few counts. This chain links TRBV7-6 with TRBJ1-5; D ambiguous. Germline CDR1 SGHVS, CDR2 FNYEAQ. The CDR3 has 13 amino acids. Trimming cost V 5 bases and J 1 base, with 6 bases left between them. CDR3 loop: CASSGLSNQPQHF. The CDR3, as DNA: TGTGCCAGCAGCGGCCTAAGCAATCAGCCCCAGCATTTT.

The chain links TRBV28 to TRBJ1-4, with D unresolved. From germline, CDR1 is MDHEN and CDR2 SYDVKM. CDR3 length: 12 residues. V lost 6 bases to trimming and J lost 6 bases, with 8 bases between them. CDR3: CASSSQDEKLFF. In DNA, the CDR3 is TGTGCCAGCAGCTCTCAGGATGAAAAACTGTTTTTT.

This clonotype was detected only a few times. V and J are TRBV7-6 and TRBJ2-3, with D uncertain. Trimming shortened V by 2 bases and J by 1 base, and 10 bases separated the two germline ends. The CDR3 sequence is 15 residues long. Looked up from germline, CDR1 is SGHVS and CDR2 is FNYEAQ. CDR3 sequence: CASSLRFQGTDTQYF. CDR3 sequence (DNA): TGTGCCAGCAGCTTACGGTTTCAGGGCACAGATACGCAGTATTTT. Based on the CDR3 plus reference TRBV7-6 and TRBJ2-3, the full variable domain is GAGVSQSPRYKVTKRGQDVALRCDPISGHVSLYWYRQALGQGPEFLTYFNYEAQQDKSGLPNDRFSAERPEGSISTLTIQRTEQRDSAMYRCASSLRFQGTDTQYFGPGTRLTVL.

The gene calls are TRBV20-1 and TRBJ2-1; perhaps TRBD1 as D (5 bases). The V gene lost 1 base and the J gene lost 5 bases, with 9 bases spanning the gap. The CDR3 is 13 amino acids. Germline V gives CDR1 DFQATT, CDR2 SNEGSKA (reference sequence). The CDR3 DNA is TGCAGTGCTAGAGTGGACACTAACAATGAGCAGTTCTTC. Its translation is CSARVDTNNEQFF.

The chain joins TRBV12-3 or TRBV12-4 to TRBJ2-5, with 7 bases fitting TRBD2. The J call is in doubt because the DNA end fits TRBJ2-7 better. The CDR3 is 16 residues long. CDR3 loop: CASSSTKRGASYEQYF. In DNA, the CDR3 is TGTGCCAGCAGTTCGACTAAGCGGGGCGCCTCCTACGAGCAGTACTTC.

This clonotype has only a few counts. The gene calls are TRBV20-1 and TRBJ2-7; weak D call: TRBD2 (5 bases). In germline, CDR1 is DFQATT, CDR2 SNEGSKA (reference sequence). The V end lost 5 bases, the J end lost 6 bases, and 17 bases lay between the germline ends. The CDR3 runs to 13 residues. The CDR3: CSARNGQAGEQYF. In DNA, the CDR3 is TGCAGTGCTCGTAACGGTCAGGCGGGCGAGCAGTACTTC.

The V call is TRBV9, the J call TRBJ2-2, with TRBD2 as a possible D gene (6 bases). This CDR3 spans 18 amino acids. In germline, CDR1 is SGDLS, CDR2 YYNGEE. V lost 1 base to trimming and J lost 0 bases, with 16 bases between them. CDR3 protein: CASSVTLGGVANTGELFF. The CDR3 DNA reads TGTGCCAGCAGCGTAACTCTCGGGGGAGTCGCGAACACCGGGGAGCTGTTTTTT.

The chain has TRBV29-1 and TRBJ2-5, with a possible D match to TRBD2 (5 bases). The J call may not be correct, given that the DNA end is closer to TRBJ2-7. Per the germline V gene, CDR1 is SQVTM and CDR2 is ANQGSEA. The CDR3 loop spans 12 amino acids. DNA of the CDR3: TGCAGCGTTGACGAGGGCCCCTACGAGCAGTACTTC. Residues: CSVDEGPYEQYF.

About this clonotype itself: This may be a read error: a much more frequent sequence differs by one nucleotide. In nucleotides, the CDR3 is TGTGCCAGCAGCTTAAATCCCGGGGAGCTGTTTTTT. Translation gives CASSLNPGELFF. The gene calls are TRBV7-2 and TRBJ2-2; D unresolved. Trimming took off 2 bases at V and 6 bases at J, with 4 bases between the two ends. The germline CDR1 and CDR2 sequences are SGHTA and FQGNSA. The CDR3 is 12 residues long.